One sample yielded the 5 T cell receptor beta chains listed below, sequenced in a study of control samples from healthy donors and cancer patients. Sequencing used immunoSEQ multiplex PCR; TCRdb keeps in-frame clones, though not all of them. This sample yields 150,000 to 200,000 clones, of which around 90% are seen a single time; approximately 1.4% belongs to the top ten. Sequenced: blood. The receptors were sampled from a man aged 30 to 45 in good health.

The rearrangement joins TRBV5-4 to TRBJ1-4, with a weak D call TRBD1 (5 bases). Germline assignment: CDR1 SGHNT and CDR2 YYREEE (reference sequence). V was clipped by 3 bases and J by 8 bases, with 14 bases between them. The length of the CDR3 is 14 residues. CDR3 in DNA: TGTGCCAGCAGCTCATCTGCGACAGAGGAAAAACTGTTTTTT. This gives the protein CASSSSATEEKLFF. The full variable domain, in which reference TRBV5-4 and TRBJ1-4 provide the parts outside the CDR3, is ETGVTQSPTHLIKTRGQQVTLRCSSQSGHNTVSWYQQALGQGPQFIFQYYREEENGRGNFPPRFSGLQFPNYSSELNVNALELDDSALYLCASSSSATEEKLFFGSGTQLSVL.

The chain carries TRBV30 and TRBJ2-1; tentative D call: TRBD2 (5 bases). V was trimmed by 0 bases and J by 9 bases, leaving 9 bases between them. CDR3 length equals 12 residues. Germline CDR1 reads GTSNPN; CDR2 reads SVGIG (reference sequence). For the CDR3, the DNA is TGTGCCTGGAGTGTACTAGTAGGTGAGCAGTTCTTC. It specifies CAWSVLVGEQFF.

This clone was observed a single time. The rearrangement joins TRBV30 to TRBJ1-4, with a possible D match to TRBD1 (5 bases). The CDR3 covers 15 residues. Between the trimmed V and J ends, which lost 0 bases and 5 bases, there was a span of 13 bases. Germline V gene lookup returns CDR1 GTSNPN and CDR2 SVGIG (reference sequence). The CDR3 DNA is TGTGCCTGGAGTGTACTTAGGACAAGGAATGAAAAACTGTTTTTT. Translating gives CAWSVLRTRNEKLFF.

In its sample, this clone was seen once. The chain links TRBV12-3 or TRBV12-4 to TRBJ1-4, with D possibly TRBD1 on 6 matching bases. CDR3 length: 13 residues. The V end was cut by 5 bases, the J end by 5 bases, with 9 bases between. The chain's CDR3 is CASSHTGNEKLFF. The DNA for the CDR3 is TGTGCCAGCAGTCATACAGGGAATGAAAAACTGTTTTTT.

The chain couples TRBV5-4 to TRBJ1-1; weak D call: TRBD1 (5 bases). Germline loops: CDR1 SGHNT, CDR2 YYREEE (reference sequence). V was shortened by 3 bases and J by 1 base, with 10 bases between the two germline ends. This CDR3 has 14 residues. Here the CDR3 DNA reads TGTGCCAGCAGCTCCGTCGGGGGGAACACTGAAGCTTTCTTT. This encodes CASSSVGGNTEAFF. The variable domain in full, with the rest retrieved from reference TRBV5-4 and TRBJ1-1, is ETGVTQSPTHLIKTRGQQVTLRCSSQSGHNTVSWYQQALGQGPQFIFQYYREEENGRGNFPPRFSGLQFPNYSSELNVNALELDDSALYLCASSSVGGNTEAFFGQGTRLTVV.